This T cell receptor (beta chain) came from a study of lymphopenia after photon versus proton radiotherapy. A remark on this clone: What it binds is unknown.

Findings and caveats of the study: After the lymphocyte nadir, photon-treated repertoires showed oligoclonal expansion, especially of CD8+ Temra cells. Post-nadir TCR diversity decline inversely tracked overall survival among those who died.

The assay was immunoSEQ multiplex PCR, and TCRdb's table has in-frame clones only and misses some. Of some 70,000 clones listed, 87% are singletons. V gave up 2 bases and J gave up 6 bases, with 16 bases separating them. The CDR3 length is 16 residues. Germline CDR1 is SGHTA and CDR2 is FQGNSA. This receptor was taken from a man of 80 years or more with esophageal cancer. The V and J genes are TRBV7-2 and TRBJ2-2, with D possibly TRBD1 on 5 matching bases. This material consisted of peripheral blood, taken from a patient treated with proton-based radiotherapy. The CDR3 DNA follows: TGTGCCAGCAGCTTAAGGGCAGGGCGGCTCGCCGGGGAGCTGTTTTTT. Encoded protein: CASSLRAGRLAGELFF.